This TCR beta chain was captured by sequencing in a study of blood T cell repertoires in COVID-19. Per the original methods: Estimation of nucleated cell counts was performed using reference gene primer amplification. Assay used: immunoSEQ multiplex PCR; TCRdb lists only in-frame clones, some missing. V, J and clone size are taken as reported in that table, and D and trimming were inferred from the DNA itself. The sample holds about 250,000 clones, around 88% seen once. With 4 bases clipped from V and 6 bases from J, the junction kept 4 bases outside the gene matches. CDR1 is SQVTM and CDR2 is ANQGSEA in the germline V gene. CDR3 length equals 13 residues.

The chain uses TRBV29-1 and TRBJ2-1; TRBD2 matches 9 bases. Sample: peripheral blood. This TCR was sampled from an elderly man with acute or convalescent COVID-19. The CDR3 is CSVASGVANEQFF. The CDR3 nucleotides are TGCAGCGTTGCTAGCGGGGTAGCCAATGAGCAGTTCTTC.